This TCR beta chain was documented in a study of T-cell memory formation after mild COVID-19 (dated by TCRdb to the early 2020s). Context from the whole study: TCR sequence clusters from the two donors were found to be largely donor specific. Longitudinal TCRalpha and TCRbeta repertoire sequencing tracked T-cell clones expanding and contracting after mild COVID-19 in a couple of donors. The cohort was made up of two young adult volunteers, one female and one male, who were previously healthy. Broad study findings and their caveats: Contracting CD4+ clones were located mainly in the CM and EM memory subsets, whereas CD8+ clones were found to be enriched in EMRA. Some responding clones were found in pre-infection memory, which suggests that pre-existing cross-reactive memory T cells took part in the SARS-CoV-2 response. Clones that contracted from day 15 to 85 showed balanced CD4/CD8 phenotypes, whereas a second wave of clones that expanded from day 15 to 37 leaned towards CD4+. The study included only a couple of mild cases, and larger cohorts that include severe cases with pre-infection samples were judged to be necessary. Whether the second-wave clones peaking on day 37 were SARS-CoV-2 specific was not confirmed.

Ficoll-Paque density gradient centrifugation was used to isolate PBMCs. A few counts support this clonotype. It lacks a known antigen. The record has no base qualities; no much larger clone is one base away. The V end loses 5 bases and the J end loses 5 bases, and a stretch of 18 bases separates them. The germline V gene encodes CDR1 SGHTA and CDR2 FQGNSA. CDR3 length: 15 amino acids, cysteine to phenylalanine. The kept DNA is CDR3 alone, 45 bases in frame from the first base. Sequencing relied on an Illumina NovaSeq 6000. TCRalpha and TCRbeta cDNA libraries were constructed by 5'RACE with constant-segment primers, with sample barcodes and unique molecular identifiers being introduced. RNA was extracted from every sample with Trizol reagent. Library amplification was performed in two PCR steps, and a second sample barcode and Illumina TruSeq adapters were introduced in the second step. Sequencing of the libraries was done on an Illumina NovaSeq, producing 2 x 150 bp paired-end reads. Per the original workflow: The reads were demultiplexed and collapsed into UMI-guided consensus sequences using migec v1.2.7. Using mixcr v2.1.11, UMI consensuses were aligned to TRA and TRB V and J templates and then assembled into clonotypes. Expanded or contracted clonotypes were those called significant by both edgeR and NoisET, with noise models trained on biological replicates. For edgeR calls, the cutoffs were a false discovery rate-adjusted p below 0.01 and a log2 fold-change threshold of 1. As an exploratory analysis of dynamics, max-normalized trajectories of the 1000 most abundant clonotypes were examined with PCA combined with hierarchical clustering. The CD4 or CD8 phenotype of responding clones was assigned using the separately sequenced CD4+ and CD8+ repertoires. Using fastp at Q25 and MiXCR, TCRdb reprocessed the public reads and kept productive beta chains. Merged by CDR3 protein, the rows form single entries marked with the most common genes and DNA. None of the V and J calls come from the authors' own analysis; TCRdb made them. The sample table holds fewer than 250,000 distinct CDR3 sequences, of which about 11% were seen once. Of the sample, 2.5% to 3.5% falls within the top ten clones.

The V gene is TRBV7-2 and the J gene is TRBJ1-2, with the D gene uncertain. Sequencing was performed on PBMCs or a T cell subset sorted from them (not recorded which). This receptor was taken from a man younger than 35 who had mild COVID-19 (a few samples of this study predate the infection). The sample titles of this study are shuffled in the database, so cell type and time point are left out; the donor was told from shared clones. For the CDR3, the sequence is CASSATPRARYGYTF. DNA sequence: TGTGCCAGCAGCGCCACCCCAAGGGCGCGATATGGCTACACCTTC.